This record covers a single T cell receptor (beta chain). Measured with immunoSEQ multiplex PCR; TCRdb has only the in-frame clones, and not every one. The sample records some 190,000 clones, 88% being singletons. These data are taken from a study of blood T cell repertoires in COVID-19. Study at large: Acute-phase and convalescent COVID-19 samples originated in the United States, Italy and Spain. Sources were T cells, B-cell-depleted T cells, or PBMCs; the material itself was cDNA or gDNA.

The germline CDR1 and CDR2 sequences are SQVTM and ANQGSEA. The CDR3 spans 13 residues. Trimming took 8 bases from V and 3 from J; bases not matched to a gene: 7. This clonotype was obtained from a human donor in a cohort sampled during active COVID-19. The genes are TRBV29-1 and TRBJ2-1; 7 nucleotides agree with TRBD1. What was sequenced was peripheral blood. CDR3: CSLQGDIYNEQFF. In nucleotides, the CDR3 is TGCAGCCTTCAGGGGGACATCTACAATGAGCAGTTCTTC.